Listed below are T cell receptor beta chains from one sample, sequenced in a study of T cell responses to AZD1222 COVID-19 vaccine. Generated by immunoSEQ multiplex PCR, the TCRdb table keeps only in-frame clones and is missing some. The repertoire holds roughly 140,000 clones, over 85% seen once, with approximately 1.5% in the top ten. The input for sequencing was peripheral blood, taken on day 0 of AZD1222 vaccination. The receptor set was obtained from an adult in good health. The conserved cysteine and the conserved F or W are not part of the CDR3 here. The D gene is left open where the match is weak.

TRBJ2-1	TRBV6-1	TRBD2	ASSELAGPTGYNEQF
TRBJ1-2	TRBV6-5	TRBD1	ASRQTGGPLGYT
TRBJ1-3	TRBV11-2	NA	ASSLARLAGNTIY
TRBJ1-1	TRBV28	NA	ASRASRVEAF
TRBJ2-7	TRBV5-6	TRBD1	ASSFPLMGQVSYEQY
TRBJ2-5	TRBV11-2	NA	ASSPMAQETQY
TRBJ1-4	TRBV5-1	TRBD1	ASSSGQKEKLF
TRBJ2-1	TRBV4-1	TRBD2	ASAEGLVGNNEQF
TRBJ1-4	TRBV4-1	NA	ASSQVPGRTFATNEKLF
TRBJ2-1	TRBV18	TRBD2	ASSVRLAGETYNEQF
TRBJ1-3	TRBV2	NA	ASRLQVNSGNTIY
TRBJ1-1	TRBV5-4	NA	ASTRGGAVDTEAF
TRBJ2-1	TRBV3-1/TRBV3-2	TRBD1	ASSHWDRRYNEQF
TRBJ2-7	TRBV7-9	NA	ASSLAPGASYEQY
TRBJ1-1	TRBV13	NA	ASSLGLYTEAF
TRBJ2-1	TRBV29-1	TRBD2	SVWRLAGYNEQF
TRBJ2-3	TRBV9	NA	ASSVAGEKDTQY
TRBJ2-5	TRBV5-1	NA	ASSQQGAETQY
TRBJ2-1	TRBV6-6	NA	ASSNGASYNEQF
TRBJ1-6	TRBV6-5	NA	ASSQYREMDSPLH
TRBJ1-2	TRBV20-1	TRBD1	SASRQGYGYT
TRBJ2-7	TRBV14	NA	ASSQGKRTYPYEQY
TRBJ2-2	TRBV4-1	NA	ASSLVGAGELF